The clone carrying this T cell receptor (beta chain) turned up a few times. This sample is part of a study of early T cells in non-severe SARS-CoV-2 infection. Study as a whole: Unsorted whole blood bulk RNA was sequenced, with unpaired chains.

Via MiXCR, TCRdb re-called the 5' RACE reads, giving one row per CDR3 protein. The sample contains some 98,000 distinct CDR3 sequences, over 15% of which appear only once. V gave up 0 bases and J gave up 5 bases, with 15 bases separating them. Per the germline V gene, CDR1 is SGHRS and CDR2 is YFSETQ. The CDR3 sequence is 15 residues long. The chain uses TRBV5-1 and TRBJ2-7; D may be TRBD1 (5 bases). This receptor was obtained from an adult who was a healthcare worker with PCR-confirmed SARS-CoV-2 infection or an uninfected control (not recorded which). The specimen was whole blood. The CDR3 region has the DNA TGCGCCAGCAGCTTGGGAGTCTCCCAAGGGGACGAGCAGTACTTC. Protein product: CASSLGVSQGDEQYF.